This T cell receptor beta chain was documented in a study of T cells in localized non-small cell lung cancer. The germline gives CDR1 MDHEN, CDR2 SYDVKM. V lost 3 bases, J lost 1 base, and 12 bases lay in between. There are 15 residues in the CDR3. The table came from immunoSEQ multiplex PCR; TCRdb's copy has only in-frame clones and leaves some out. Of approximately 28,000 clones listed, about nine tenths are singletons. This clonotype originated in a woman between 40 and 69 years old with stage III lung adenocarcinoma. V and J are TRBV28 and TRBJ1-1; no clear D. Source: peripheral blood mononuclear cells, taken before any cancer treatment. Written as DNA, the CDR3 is TGTGCCAGCAGTTTCCCCGATGGACGGAACACTGAAGCTTTCTTT. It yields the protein CASSFPDGRNTEAFF.